This TCR beta chain was recorded in a study of cytomegalovirus exposure and HLA in healthy donors. From germline, CDR1 is MNHNS and CDR2 SASEGT. The ends were cut back, 2 bases at V and 12 bases at J, with 16 bases in the middle. The CDR3 has 13 residues. Regarding this clone: The antigen is not known.

Study findings and constraints: Previously analyzed data showed that most TCR beta V segments were productive at a frequency of about 90% or about 30%. In a later analysis, specific HLA alleles were associated with around 17,000 TCR beta sequences at a 0.05 false discovery rate. Highly shared variants forming one cluster were likely a sequencing artifact. Reportedly, fewer N-insertions than the approximately 680-donor mean appeared in an Asian-associated ancestry cluster in a later analysis.

A multiplex PCR was run with 60 Vbeta primers and 13 Jbeta primers. Using immunoSEQ multiplex PCR, the repertoire was profiled, and TCRdb retains in-frame clones only, with some absent. The sample has 76,000 or so clones, over 60% seen once. Sample: PBMCs. The source of this sequence is a woman aged 40 to 55 in good health and CMV-seropositive. This rearrangement joins TRBV6-1 to TRBJ1-2; a possible D gene is TRBD1 (5 bases). The CDR3 loop is CASSERFRGVDTF. The CDR3 DNA is TGTGCCAGCAGTGAAAGGTTTAGGGGTGTAGACACCTTC.